This T cell receptor (beta chain) was identified during a study of T-cell reconstitution after alpha-beta-depleted transplantation in children (dated by TCRdb to 2016 to 2017). As for the study more broadly: The study quantitatively tracked T-cell immune reconstitution after TCRalphabeta/CD19-depleted allogeneic hematopoietic cell transplantation in children using TCR repertoire profiling.

This clonotype was found many times. Its recognized antigen is unknown. No per-base quality is available; no much larger clone lies one base away. Library creation used PCR. The sequencing machine was an Illumina HiSeq 2500. TCR library preparation used molecular barcoding, with unique molecular identifiers applied to normalize quantification of the TCRbeta repertoire. The public sequencing data were trimmed at Q25 with fastp and processed into clonotypes with MiXCR by TCRdb, which kept only in-frame beta chains. A single entry per CDR3 protein holds the most common genes and DNA from its merged rows. The sample table lists under 350,000 distinct CDR3 sequences, 9.9% of them with a count of one. The ten largest make up around 9.1% of the sample. The source is a human donor who donated a stem cell graft to a child with SCID. Sequencing was performed on PBMCs from the stem cell graft donor, taken from the stem cell graft.

The sequence in DNA is TGTGCCATCAGTGGGATTGACAGGGTCGGCGGCTACACCTTC. Translated, it gives CAISGIDRVGGYTF. The V gene is TRBV10-3 and the J gene is TRBJ1-2, with 7 central nucleotides matching TRBD1. Clipping removes 4 bases from V and 8 bases from J, with 10 as the unmatched junction base count. The germline V gene yields ENHRY for CDR1 and SYGVKD for CDR2. From the cysteine through the phenylalanine, the CDR3 covers 14 amino acids. Just CDR3 DNA is preserved here, 42 bases in frame from base 1.